This T cell receptor beta chain appears in the sequencing data of a study of T-cell memory formation after mild COVID-19. This clonotype was seen a handful of times. Germline V gives CDR1 KGHDR, CDR2 SFDVKD. The CDR3 is made up of 13 amino acids. The ends were cut back, 3 bases at V and 2 bases at J, with 5 bases in the middle. TCRdb re-called the 5' RACE reads through MiXCR, storing one row per CDR3 protein. This table has 530,000 or so distinct CDR3 sequences, 17% appearing once. The specimen sequenced was PBMCs or a T cell subset sorted from them (not recorded which). The gene calls are TRBV24-1 and TRBJ2-3; D not resolved. This clonotype was obtained from an adult woman who had mild COVID-19 (a few samples of this study predate the infection). Cell type and time point are not known. CDR3 in amino acids: CATSDQYTDTQYF. The CDR3 bases are TGTGCCACCAGTGATCAGTACACAGATACGCAGTATTTT.